This T cell receptor (beta chain) was recovered during a study of blood T cells in healthy people across ages. For the second PCR, which ran for about 6 to 11 cycles, a sample-barcoded 5' primer and a J-beta primer mix were used. Each TCR beta cDNA got a 12-nucleotide random molecular identifier. TCRdb redid the calling of the 5' RACE reads with MiXCR, one entry per CDR3 protein. The sample consists of 700,000 or so distinct CDR3 sequences, roughly 20% of them appearing once. Caucasian, healthy and from Russia, the donors were aged between about 6 and 90. This clonotype was found a few times. The clonotype was recovered from a man aged 65 to 79 in good health. Sequenced material: blood.

The CDR3 region is CSVGGYIGNTIYF. CDR3 nucleotide sequence: TGCAGCGTTGGAGGTTATATTGGAAACACCATATATTTT. This rearrangement joins TRBV29-1 to TRBJ1-3, with no clear D. CDR1 SQVTM and CDR2 ANQGSEA come from the germline V gene. The CDR3 extends over 13 amino acids. V dropped 4 bases and J dropped 3 bases, with 10 bases sitting between them.